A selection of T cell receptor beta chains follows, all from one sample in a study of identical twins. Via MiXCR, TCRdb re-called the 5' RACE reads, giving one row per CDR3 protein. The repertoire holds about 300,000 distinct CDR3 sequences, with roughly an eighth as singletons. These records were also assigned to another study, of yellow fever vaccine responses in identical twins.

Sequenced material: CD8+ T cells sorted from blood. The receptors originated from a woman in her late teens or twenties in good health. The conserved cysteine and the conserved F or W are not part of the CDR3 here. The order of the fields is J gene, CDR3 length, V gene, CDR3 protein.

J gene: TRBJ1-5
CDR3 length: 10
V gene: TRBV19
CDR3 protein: ASTFGNQPQH

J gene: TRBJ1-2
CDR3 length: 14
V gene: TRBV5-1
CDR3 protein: ASSSTGQGLGYGYT

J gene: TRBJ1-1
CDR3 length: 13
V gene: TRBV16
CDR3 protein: ASSQWAGKDTEAF

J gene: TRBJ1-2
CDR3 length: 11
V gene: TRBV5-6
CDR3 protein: ASRTQGNYGYT

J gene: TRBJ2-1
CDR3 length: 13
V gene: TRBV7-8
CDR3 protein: ASSPDQYRYNEQF

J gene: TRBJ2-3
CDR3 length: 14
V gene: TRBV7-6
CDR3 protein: ASSFFSGGASDTQY

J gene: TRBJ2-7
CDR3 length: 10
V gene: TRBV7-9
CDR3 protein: ASSRNEYEQY

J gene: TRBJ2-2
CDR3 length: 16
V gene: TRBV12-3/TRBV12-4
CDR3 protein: ASSLRSTAGGHGGELF

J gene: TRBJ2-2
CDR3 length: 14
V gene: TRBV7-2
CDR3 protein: ASSYGTGVFSGELF

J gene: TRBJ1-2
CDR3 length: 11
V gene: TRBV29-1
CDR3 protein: SALNFNRRGYT

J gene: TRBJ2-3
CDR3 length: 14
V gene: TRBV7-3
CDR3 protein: ASSLTPGDTTDTQY

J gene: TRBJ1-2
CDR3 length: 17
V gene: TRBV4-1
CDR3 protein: ASSQDIGTATKANYGYT

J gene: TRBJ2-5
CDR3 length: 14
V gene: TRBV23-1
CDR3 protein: ASSQCWDSYQETQY

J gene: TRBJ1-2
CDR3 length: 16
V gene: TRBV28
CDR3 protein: ASSRWAITGGGDYGYT

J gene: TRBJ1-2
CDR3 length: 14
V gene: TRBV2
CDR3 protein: ASSEALEGAFYGYT

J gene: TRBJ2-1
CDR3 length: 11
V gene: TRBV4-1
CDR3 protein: ASSPRDRDEQF

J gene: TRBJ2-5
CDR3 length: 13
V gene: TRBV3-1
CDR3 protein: ASSQDYRLTETQY

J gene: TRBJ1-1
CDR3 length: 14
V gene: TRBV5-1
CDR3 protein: ASSPHKQVMNTEAF

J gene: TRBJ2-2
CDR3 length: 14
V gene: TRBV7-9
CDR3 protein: ASSYPLAGGTGELF

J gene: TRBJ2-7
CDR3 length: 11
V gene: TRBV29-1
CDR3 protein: SVEDLGSYEQY

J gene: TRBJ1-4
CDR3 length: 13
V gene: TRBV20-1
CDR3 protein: SAKIVGTFNEKLF

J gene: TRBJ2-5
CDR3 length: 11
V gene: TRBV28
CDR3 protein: ASMTGRLGTQY

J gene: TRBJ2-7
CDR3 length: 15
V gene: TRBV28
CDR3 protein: ASSFGSGWREGPEQY

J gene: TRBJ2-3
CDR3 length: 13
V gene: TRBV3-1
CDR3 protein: ASSSPPSGTDTQY

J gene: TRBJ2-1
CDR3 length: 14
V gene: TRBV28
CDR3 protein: ASSLSLAGPYNEQF

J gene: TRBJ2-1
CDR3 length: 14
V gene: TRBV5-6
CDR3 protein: ASSSQRGPINGEQF

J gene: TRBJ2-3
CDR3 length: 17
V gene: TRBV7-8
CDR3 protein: ASSLRRGVGTRPPDTQY

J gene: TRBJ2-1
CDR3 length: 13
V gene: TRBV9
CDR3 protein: ASSVDGRSYNEQF

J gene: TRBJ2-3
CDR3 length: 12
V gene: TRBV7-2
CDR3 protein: ASSSRQYTDTQY

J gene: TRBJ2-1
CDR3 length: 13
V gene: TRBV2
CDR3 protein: ASSEYSSEFNEQF

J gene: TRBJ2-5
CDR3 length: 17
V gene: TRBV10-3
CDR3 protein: ATAPLRTSIYGEQETQY

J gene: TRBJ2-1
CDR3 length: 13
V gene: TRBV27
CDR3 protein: ASSKQGYSYNEQF

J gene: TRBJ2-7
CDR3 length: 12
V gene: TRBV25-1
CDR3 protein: ASSEWADSYEQY

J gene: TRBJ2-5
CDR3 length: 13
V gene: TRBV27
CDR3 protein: ASSARQGLAETQY

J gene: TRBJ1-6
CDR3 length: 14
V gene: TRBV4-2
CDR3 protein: ASSQERDIYNSPLH

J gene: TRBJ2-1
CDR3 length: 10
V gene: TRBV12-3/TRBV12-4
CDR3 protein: ASSLTGNEQF

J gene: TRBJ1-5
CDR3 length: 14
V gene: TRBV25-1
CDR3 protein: ASSDGQPDRNQPQH

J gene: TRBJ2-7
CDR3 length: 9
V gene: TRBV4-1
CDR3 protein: ASSQGIEQY

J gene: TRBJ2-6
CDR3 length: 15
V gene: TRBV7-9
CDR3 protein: ASSSHRVSSGANVLT

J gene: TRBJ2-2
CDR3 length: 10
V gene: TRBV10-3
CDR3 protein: AISESGGELF

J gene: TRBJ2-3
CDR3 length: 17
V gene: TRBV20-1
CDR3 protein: SARDGLAGVFATADTQY

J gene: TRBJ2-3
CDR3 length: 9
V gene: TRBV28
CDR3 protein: ASSLGQTQY